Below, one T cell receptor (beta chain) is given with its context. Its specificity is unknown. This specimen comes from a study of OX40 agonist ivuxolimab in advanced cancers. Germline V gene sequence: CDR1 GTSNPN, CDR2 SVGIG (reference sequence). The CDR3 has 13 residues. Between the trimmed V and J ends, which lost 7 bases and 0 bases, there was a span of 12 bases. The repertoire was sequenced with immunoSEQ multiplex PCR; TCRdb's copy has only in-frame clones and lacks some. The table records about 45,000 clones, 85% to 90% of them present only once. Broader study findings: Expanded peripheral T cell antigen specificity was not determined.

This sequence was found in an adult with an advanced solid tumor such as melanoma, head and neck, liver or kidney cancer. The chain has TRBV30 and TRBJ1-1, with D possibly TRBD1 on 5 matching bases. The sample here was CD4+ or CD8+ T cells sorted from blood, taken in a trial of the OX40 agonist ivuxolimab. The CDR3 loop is CASRTFVNTEAFF. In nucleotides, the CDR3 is TGTGCCTCTAGGACATTCGTGAACACTGAAGCTTTCTTT.